These 20 T cell receptor beta chains share one sample of origin, sequenced in a study of shared clonotypes between healthy human individuals. Clones were sequenced by immunoSEQ multiplex PCR, and TCRdb holds only the in-frame ones, with some missing. The data hold roughly 700,000 clones, with around 74% observed a single time. The sequencing input was memory CD4+ T cells sorted from blood. Subset meaning: CD45RA-negative fraction. The receptor set was obtained from a woman in her twenties or thirties in good health.

This sequence joins TRBV7-2 and TRBJ2-1, with 11 positions matching TRBD2. Germline loops: CDR1 SGHTA, CDR2 FQGNSA. The trim removed 5 bases at V and 8 bases at J, leaving 11 bases unmatched. CDR3 length equals 16 residues. CDR3 sequence (DNA): TGTGCCAGCAGCCCCCCCGGGACTAGCGGTTATGATGAGCAGTTCTTC. It translates to CASSPPGTSGYDEQFF.

The chain recombines TRBV5-1 with TRBJ2-1, with TRBD2 matching over 9 bases. Germline CDR1 reads SGHRS; CDR2 reads YFSETQ. The CDR3 totals 17 residues. J was trimmed by 9 bases and V by 0 bases; bases with no gene match: 13. The CDR3 bases are TGCGCCAGCAGCTTGGCCTCCGGAGCGGGAGGTTTCACTGAGCAGTTCTTC. Translation gives CASSLASGAGGFTEQFF.

This rearrangement joins TRBV7-8 to TRBJ2-3, with D perhaps matching TRBD1 (6 bases). CDR3 size: 17 residues. The V and J ends lost 5 bases and 6 bases respectively, with 24 bases between them. Germline V gene lookup returns CDR1 SGHVS and CDR2 FQNEAQ. This CDR3 reads CASSPRATGYSSDTQYF. The CDR3 DNA is TGTGCCAGCAGCCCCCGAGCGACAGGCTACTCATCCGATACGCAGTATTTT.

The rearrangement joins TRBV30 to TRBJ2-1; no clear D gene. Trimming removed 0 bases from V and 4 bases from J, with 10 bases in between. Germline CDR1 and CDR2: GTSNPN and SVGIG (reference sequence). This CDR3 is 14 amino acids long. CDR3 protein: CAWSVSQFYNEQFF. In DNA form, the CDR3 reads TGTGCCTGGAGTGTAAGTCAGTTTTACAATGAGCAGTTCTTC.

The chain links TRBV6-5 to TRBJ2-5; 9 bases are shared with TRBD2. Germline V gene lookup returns CDR1 MNHEY and CDR2 SVGAGI. The CDR3 loop spans 13 amino acids. The V gene end was trimmed by 7 bases and the J gene end by 5 bases; junction bases not matched to a gene: 5. The CDR3: CASMLSGRETQYF. DNA of the CDR3: TGTGCCAGCATGTTGAGCGGGAGGGAGACCCAGTACTTC.

The chain has TRBV2 and TRBJ2-7, with a tentative D call TRBD2 (5 bases). Germline V gives CDR1 SNHLY, CDR2 FYNNEI. This CDR3 region has 14 residues. Trimming removed 7 bases from V and 1 base from J, with 14 bases in between. This CDR3 reads CASTYQEVSYEQYF. In DNA form, the CDR3 reads TGTGCCAGCACCTACCAGGAGGTTTCCTACGAGCAGTACTTC.

The chain has TRBV6-1 and TRBJ2-5, with 7 bases lining up with TRBD2. J gave up 5 bases and V 6 bases, and 3 bases lay outside the gene matches. The germline V gene encodes CDR1 MNHNS and CDR2 SASEGT. This CDR3 is built from 12 residues. CDR3 protein: CASRTGGETQYF. CDR3 DNA sequence: TGTGCCAGCAGGACCGGGGGGGAGACCCAGTACTTC.

J is TRBJ2-5 and V is TRBV7-8; 9 bases line up with TRBD1. The CDR3 extends over 16 amino acids. Per the germline V gene, CDR1 is SGHVS and CDR2 is FQNEAQ. V was pared by 5 bases and J by 1 base, with 8 bases of the junction left unmatched. CDR3 sequence: CASSLELGQGQETQYF. CDR3 DNA: TGTGCCAGCAGCCTAGAGCTGGGACAGGGCCAAGAGACCCAGTACTTC.

The chain uses TRBV6-6 and TRBJ1-3, with 8 bases identical to TRBD1. With V trimmed by 6 bases and J by 2 bases, 3 bases remained unmatched. The CDR3 has 14 residues. Germline loops: CDR1 MNHNY, CDR2 SVGAGI (reference sequence). CDR3 protein: CASRIQGAGNTIYF. CDR3 DNA sequence: TGTGCCAGCAGAATACAGGGGGCTGGAAACACCATATATTTT.

This clone occurred once. CDR3 DNA sequence: TGTGCCAGCAGCTTAAACGCGGCTGATGAAAAACTGTTTTTT. Translating gives CASSLNAADEKLFF. The genes are TRBV7-9 and TRBJ1-4; D gene ambiguous. Germline lookup yields CDR1 SEHNR and CDR2 FQNEAQ (reference sequence). This CDR3 is built from 14 residues. The V and J ends lost 2 bases and 6 bases respectively, with 10 bases between them.

The CDR3 nucleotides are TGTGCCAGCAGTCTACGACTAGCGGGCGGATACGAGCAGTACTTC. This sequence encodes CASSLRLAGGYEQYF. The chain employs TRBV2 and TRBJ2-7, with 10 bases matching TRBD2. Germline values: CDR1 SNHLY, CDR2 FYNNEI. This CDR3 contains 15 residues. V dropped 5 bases and J dropped 4; count of bases not matched to a gene: 8.

The J gene is TRBJ2-1, the V gene TRBV28; 9 nucleotides match TRBD2. The CDR3 runs to 15 residues. Germline CDR1 MDHEN, CDR2 SYDVKM. V was clipped by 7 bases and J by 0 bases; unmatched bases: 4. In DNA, the CDR3 is TGTGCCAGCAACGCAGCGGGAGGCTCCTACAATGAGCAGTTCTTC. It translates to CASNAAGGSYNEQFF.

This clone was seen a single time. Other nucleotide sequences in the sample specify the same CDR3. The chain combines TRBV7-9 with TRBJ1-5; D is ambiguous. The CDR3 is made up of 13 amino acids. Germline values: CDR1 SEHNR, CDR2 FQNEAQ (reference sequence). Trimming stripped 2 bases from V and 5 bases from J, with 7 bases between. The CDR3 sequence: CASSLQEDQPQHF. CDR3 DNA: TGTGCCAGCAGCTTACAGGAGGATCAGCCCCAGCATTTT. Looking up the rest from reference TRBV7-9 and TRBJ1-5 gives the full variable domain: DTGVSQNPRHKITKRGQNVTFRCDPISEHNRLYWYRQTLGQGPEFLTYFQNEAQLEKSRLLSDRFSAERPKGSFSTLEIQRTEQGDSAMYLCASSLQEDQPQHFGDGTRLSIL.

This clone has only one observation. A much larger clone lies one base from this, so it may be a read error. The chain carries TRBV7-9 and TRBJ1-1, with D possibly TRBD1 on 6 matching bases. Trimming removed 5 bases from V and 3 bases from J, with 10 bases in between. The CDR3 runs to 13 residues. Germline CDR1 reads SEHNR; CDR2 reads FQNEAQ (reference sequence). CDR3 loop: CASSPQGDTEAFF. The CDR3 DNA reads TGTGCCAGCAGCCCACAGGGCGACACTGAAGCTTTCTTT.

The chain employs TRBV28 and TRBJ2-1; D is unclear. There are 13 residues in the CDR3. CDR1 MDHEN and CDR2 SYDVKM come from the germline V gene. V was pared by 6 bases and J by 3 bases, with 9 bases between. CDR3 sequence (DNA): TGTGCCAGCAGACACGGACGCTACAATGAGCAGTTCTTC. As protein: CASRHGRYNEQFF. Complete variable domain (other parts from reference TRBV28 and TRBJ2-1): DVKVTQSSRYLVKRTGEKVFLECVQDMDHENMFWYRQDPGLGLRLIYFSYDVKMKEKGDIPEGYSVSREKKERFSLILESASTNQTSMYLCASRHGRYNEQFFGPGTRLTVL.

The V and J genes are TRBV7-9 and TRBJ2-3, with D perhaps matching TRBD1 or TRBD2 (6 bases each). Trimming shortened V by 0 bases and J by 1 base, and 11 bases separated the two germline ends. CDR1 and CDR2 (germline): SEHNR, FQNEAQ (reference sequence). The CDR3 totals 16 residues. The CDR3 DNA reads TGTGCCAGCAGCTTAGCCAGGAGGGGGGGCACAGATACGCAGTATTTT. As protein: CASSLARRGGTDTQYF.

The chain is built from TRBV25-1 and TRBJ2-1; the match to TRBD2 covers 8 bases. Germline CDR1 MGHDK, CDR2 SYGVNS. The CDR3 covers 14 residues. With V trimmed by 9 bases and J by 5 bases, 9 bases remained unmatched. The CDR3 is CASQTSEGHNEQFF. CDR3 nucleotide sequence: TGTGCCAGTCAGACTAGCGAAGGCCACAATGAGCAGTTCTTC.

The chain couples TRBV27 to TRBJ2-3; weak D call: TRBD1 (6 bases). Looked up from germline, CDR1 is MNHEY and CDR2 is SMNVEV (reference sequence). The CDR3 spans 14 residues. V lost 3 bases and J lost 7, with 14 bases in between. The CDR3 coding sequence is TGTGCCAGCAGTTTCACAGGGACGGGCTATACGCAGTATTTT. Its translation: CASSFTGTGYTQYF.

The V gene is TRBV7-8, the J gene TRBJ2-7; 11 bases fit TRBD2. The CDR3 loop spans 16 amino acids. With 3 bases clipped from V and 1 base from J, the junction kept 5 bases outside the gene matches. In germline, CDR1 is SGHVS, CDR2 FQNEAQ. DNA for the CDR3: TGTGCCAGCAGCTTCAGGACTAGCGGGCCTTCCTACGAGCAGTACTTC. Protein sequence: CASSFRTSGPSYEQYF.

This clone was picked up a small number of times. The chain's CDR3 is CASSLVGTDTQYF. The CDR3 DNA reads TGTGCCAGCAGCTTAGTAGGGACAGATACGCAGTATTTT. V gene TRBV7-2 combines with J gene TRBJ2-3, with unresolved D. Germline CDR1 and CDR2: SGHTA and FQGNSA. V was pared by 1 base and J by 3 bases, with 5 bases between. The CDR3 covers 13 residues.